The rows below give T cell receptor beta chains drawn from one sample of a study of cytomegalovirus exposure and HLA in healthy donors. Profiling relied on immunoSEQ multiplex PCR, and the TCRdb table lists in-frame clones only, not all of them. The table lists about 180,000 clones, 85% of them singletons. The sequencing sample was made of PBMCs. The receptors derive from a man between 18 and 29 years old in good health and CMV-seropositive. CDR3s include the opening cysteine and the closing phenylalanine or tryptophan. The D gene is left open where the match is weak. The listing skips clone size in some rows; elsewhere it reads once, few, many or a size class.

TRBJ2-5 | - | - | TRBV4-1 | TGCGCCAGCAGCCAAGACTTTGGGAGGACCCAGTACTTC | CASSQDFGRTQYF
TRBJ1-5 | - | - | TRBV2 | TGTGCCAGCATCAATGGGCTTGGGCAGCCCCAGCATTTT | CASINGLGQPQHF
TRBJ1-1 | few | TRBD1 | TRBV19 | TGTGCCAGTAGTTCCAGAGGGGGCGCGGGGACAATGAACACTGAAGCTTTCTTT | CASSSRGGAGTMNTEAFF
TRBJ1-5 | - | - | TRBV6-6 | TGTGCCACCTTCAGGGTTGCGGGACAGCCCCAGCATTTT | CATFRVAGQPQHF
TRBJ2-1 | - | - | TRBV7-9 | TGTGCCAGCAGCCGCGGGACCCCGTCGGACAATGAGCAGTTCTTC | CASSRGTPSDNEQFF
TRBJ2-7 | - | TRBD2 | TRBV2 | TGTGCCAGCTCGGGAGGGCCTATCTACGAGCAGTACTTC | CASSGGPIYEQYF
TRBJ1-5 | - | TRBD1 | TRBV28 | TGTGCCAGCAGAATGCGACAGGGGGGGATTCAGCCCCAGCATTTT | CASRMRQGGIQPQHF
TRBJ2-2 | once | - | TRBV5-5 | TGTGCCAGCAGCTTTGCCGGGAACACCGGGGAGCTGTTTTTT | CASSFAGNTGELFF
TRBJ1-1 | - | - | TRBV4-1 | TGCGCCAGCAGCCAAGAAGGGGGGGTCGCTGAAGCTTTCTTT | CASSQEGGVAEAFF
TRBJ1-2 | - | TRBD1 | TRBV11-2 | TGTGCCAGCACCTTAGTAGGGACAGGGCATATAGGCTATGGCTACACCTTC | CASTLVGTGHIGYGYTF
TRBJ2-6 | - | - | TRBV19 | TGTGCCAGTTTAGCCCCCTCCTCTGGGGCCAACGTCCTGACTTTC | CASLAPSSGANVLTF
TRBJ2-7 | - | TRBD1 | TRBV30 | TGTGCCTGGGAAGGACAGGGCTCCTACGAGCAGTACTTC | CAWEGQGSYEQYF
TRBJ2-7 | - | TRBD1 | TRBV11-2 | TGTGCCAGCAACGGGGGACAGGTCGCCTACGAGCAGTACTTC | CASNGGQVAYEQYF
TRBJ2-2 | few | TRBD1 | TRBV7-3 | TGTGCCAGCAGCCCCCGGTGGGCAGGGGGAACCGGGGAGCTGTTTTTT | CASSPRWAGGTGELFF
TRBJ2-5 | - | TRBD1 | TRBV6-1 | TGTGCCAGCAGCGATCTACAGGGGGACCAAGAGACCCAGTACTTC | CASSDLQGDQETQYF
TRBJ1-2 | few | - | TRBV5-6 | TGTGCCAGCAGCCTCAAATTGGTGGCACGCGGCTACACCTTC | CASSLKLVARGYTF
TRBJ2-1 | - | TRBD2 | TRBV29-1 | TGCAGCGCCGAGACTAGCGGGAGATACAATGAGCAGTTCTTC | CSAETSGRYNEQFF
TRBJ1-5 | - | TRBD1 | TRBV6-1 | TGTGCCAGCAGGGTAACAGGGGCCAGCAATCAGCCCCAGCATTTT | CASRVTGASNQPQHF
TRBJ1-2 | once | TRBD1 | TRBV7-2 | TGTGCCAGCAGCTTATTGGACAGGGATATCCTGGGAGGCTACACCTTC | CASSLLDRDILGGYTF
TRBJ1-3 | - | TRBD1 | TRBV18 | TGTGCCAGCTCACCCTTACCCACTACAGGGGGAAATGGAAACACCATATATTTT | CASSPLPTTGGNGNTIYF
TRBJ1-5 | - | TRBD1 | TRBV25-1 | TGTGCCAGCAGTGAAAACGACAGGGGGGACCCCAATCAGCCCCAGCATTTT | CASSENDRGDPNQPQHF
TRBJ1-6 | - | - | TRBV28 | TGTGCCAGCAGTCAAGGGAGCTCCTATAATTCACCCCTCCACTTT | CASSQGSSYNSPLHF
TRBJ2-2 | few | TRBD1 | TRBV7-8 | TGTGCCAGCAGCCCAGGACAGGCCACCGGGGAGCTGTTTTTT | CASSPGQATGELFF
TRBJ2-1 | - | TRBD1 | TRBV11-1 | TGTGCCAGCAGCGTACAGGGGCCGACCTACAATGAGCAGTTCTTC | CASSVQGPTYNEQFF
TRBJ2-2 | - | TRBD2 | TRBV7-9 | TGTGCCAGCAGCCCCGGGACTAGGGCCGGGGAGCTGTTTTTT | CASSPGTRAGELFF
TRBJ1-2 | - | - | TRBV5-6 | TGTGCCAGCAGCGCAAACTCGGGTGGCTACACCTTC | CASSANSGGYTF
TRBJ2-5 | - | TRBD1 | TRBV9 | TGTGCCAGCAGCGGACAGGGGACAGAGACCCAGTACTTC | CASSGQGTETQYF
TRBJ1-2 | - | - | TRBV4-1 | TGCGCCAGCAGGGCCCGGGGGGGGCCTAACTATGGCTACACCTTC | CASRARGGPNYGYTF
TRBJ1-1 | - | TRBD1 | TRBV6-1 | TGTGCCAGCAGTGAATTAACAGGGGATTATAACACTGAAGCTTTCTTT | CASSELTGDYNTEAFF
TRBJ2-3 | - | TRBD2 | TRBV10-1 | TGCGCCAGCAGTGAGAGCGGGAGGCTCGCAGATACGCAGTATTTT | CASSESGRLADTQYF
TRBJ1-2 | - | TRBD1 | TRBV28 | TGTGCATTCGGGACAGGGGTATTGGGCTACACCTTC | CAFGTGVLGYTF
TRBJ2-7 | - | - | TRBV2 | TGTGCCTGCCGTGTATGGGAGGAGCAGTACTTC | CACRVWEEQYF
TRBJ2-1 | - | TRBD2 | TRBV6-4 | TGTGCCAGCAGTGCGGCTAGCGGGAGGGCCACTGAGCAGTTCTTC | CASSAASGRATEQFF
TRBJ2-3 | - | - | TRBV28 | TGTGCCAGCAGTTTGTCGACAGCCACTCTAGATACGCAGTATTTT | CASSLSTATLDTQYF
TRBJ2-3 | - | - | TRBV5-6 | TGTGCCAGCAGCTTGGGGCAGGATACGCAGTATTTT | CASSLGQDTQYF
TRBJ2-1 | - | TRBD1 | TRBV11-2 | TGTGCCAGCAGAGAACCGGGACAGGGGAATGAGCAGTTCTTC | CASREPGQGNEQFF
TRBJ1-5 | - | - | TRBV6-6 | TGTGCCAGCAGTTACGGTACAGGCAGGCGCAATCAGCCCCAGCATTTT | CASSYGTGRRNQPQHF
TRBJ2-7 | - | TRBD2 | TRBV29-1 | TGCAGCGTTGGGGCGGGAGGGGACGAGCAGTACTTC | CSVGAGGDEQYF
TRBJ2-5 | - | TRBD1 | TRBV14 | TGTGCCAGCAGCCAAGCACTGGTGTACAGGGGGATACAAGAGACCCAGTACTTC | CASSQALVYRGIQETQYF
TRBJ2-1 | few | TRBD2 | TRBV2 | TGTGCCAGCAGTCTAACTAGCGGGGAGCAGTTCTTC | CASSLTSGEQFF
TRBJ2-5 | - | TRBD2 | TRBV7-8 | TGTGCCAGCAGAGAATGGAGCGGGGCCCAAGAGACCCAGTACTTC | CASREWSGAQETQYF
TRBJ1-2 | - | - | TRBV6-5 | TGTGCCAGCAGTTACTCGACGTCCGGGGGCTACACCTTC | CASSYSTSGGYTF
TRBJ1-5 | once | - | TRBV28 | TGTGCCAGCAGTTCCGGAGGTTTGAAGCAGCCCCAGCATTTT | CASSSGGLKQPQHF
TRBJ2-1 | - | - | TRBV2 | TGTGCCAGCAGTGACCCCGGGAGCTCCTACAATGAGCAGTTCTTC | CASSDPGSSYNEQFF
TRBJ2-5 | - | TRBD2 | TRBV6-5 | TGTGCCAGCAGTCCCCGCGGAGCGGGATTGGAGACCCAGTACTTC | CASSPRGAGLETQYF
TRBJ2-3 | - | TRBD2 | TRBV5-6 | TGTGCCAGCAGCTTGGGGCGGGGGGGCACAGATACGCAGTATTTT | CASSLGRGGTDTQYF
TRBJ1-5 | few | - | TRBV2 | TGTGCCAGCAATCCCACAGGGCATCAGCCCCAGCATTTT | CASNPTGHQPQHF
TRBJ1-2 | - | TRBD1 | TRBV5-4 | TGTGCCAGCAGCTGGACAGGTGGCACCTACTATGGCTACACCTTC | CASSWTGGTYYGYTF
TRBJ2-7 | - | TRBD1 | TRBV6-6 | TGTGCCAGCAGAGACAGGGGTACCTACGAGCAGTACTTC | CASRDRGTYEQYF
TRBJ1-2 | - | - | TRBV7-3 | TGTGCCAGCAGCTTAAGCGGGGATGGCTACACCTTC | CASSLSGDGYTF
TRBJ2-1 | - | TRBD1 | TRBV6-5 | TGTGCCAGCTCTACGAGGGGACAGGGTAACAATGAGCAGTTCTTC | CASSTRGQGNNEQFF
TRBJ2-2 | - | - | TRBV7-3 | TGTGCCAGCAGCTACAGACGCAACACCGGGGAGCTGTTTTTT | CASSYRRNTGELFF
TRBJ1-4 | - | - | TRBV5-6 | TGTGCCAGCAGCTTAGAGGGAGGGGAGGATGAAAAACTGTTTTTT | CASSLEGGEDEKLFF
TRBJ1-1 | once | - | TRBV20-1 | TGCAGTGCGGGCTTGAACACTGAAGCTTTCTTT | CSAGLNTEAFF
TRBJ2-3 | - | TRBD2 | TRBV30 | TGTGCCTGGAGGCAAGCACGGGAGGGCACAGATACGCAGTATTTT | CAWRQAREGTDTQYF